The rows below give T cell receptor beta chains drawn from one sample of a study of blood T cell repertoires in COVID-19. The protocol was immunoSEQ multiplex PCR, while the TCRdb copy is restricted to in-frame clones and leaves out a portion. The sample shows 230,000 or so clones, 88% of them seen only once. Material for sequencing was PBMCs or T cells enriched from blood (not recorded which). The receptors were sampled from a woman between 25 and 40 years old who had recovered from COVID-19. Each CDR3 is given with its conserved first and last residue. A D gene is named only where the DNA matches it firmly. The size field is filled for only some rows; it gives once, few, many or a size class.

abundance | j_gene | v_gene | d_gene | CDR3aa | CDR3nt
. | TRBJ2-1 | TRBV6-5 | . | CASSPSWGRQNEQFF | TGTGCCAGCAGCCCATCGTGGGGCCGCCAGAATGAGCAGTTCTTC
. | TRBJ2-1 | TRBV4-1 | TRBD1 | CASSQPDRSSYNEQFF | TGCGCCAGCAGCCAACCGGACAGGAGCTCCTACAATGAGCAGTTCTTC
once | TRBJ2-2 | TRBV6-5 | TRBD1 | CASSIVTGSAGELFF | TGTGCCAGCAGTATCGTGACAGGGTCCGCCGGGGAGCTGTTTTTT
once | TRBJ2-7 | TRBV4-3 | . | CASSQERAQGVYTYEQYF | TGCGCCAGCAGCCAAGAAAGGGCACAGGGAGTGTACACCTACGAGCAGTACTTC
. | TRBJ2-1 | TRBV6-6 | TRBD2 | CASSPPSGGTHEQFF | TGTGCCAGCAGCCCACCTAGCGGGGGGACCCATGAGCAGTTCTTC
. | TRBJ1-3 | TRBV6-6 | . | CASSPTGEGPVGNTIYF | TGTGCCAGCAGTCCGACGGGGGAGGGCCCAGTAGGAAACACCATATATTTT
. | TRBJ2-5 | TRBV19 | TRBD1 | CASSTRTGTTQYF | TGTGCCAGTAGTACCCGGACAGGGACGACCCAGTACTTC
. | TRBJ1-5 | TRBV7-2 | . | CASSLTGLQPQHF | TGTGCCAGCAGCTTAACGGGTTTACAGCCCCAGCATTTT
once | TRBJ1-5 | TRBV4-1 | . | CASSQVAGNQPQHF | TGCGCCAGCAGCCAAGTGGCAGGCAATCAGCCCCAGCATTTT
. | TRBJ2-7 | TRBV5-1 | . | CASSSQGTNYEQYF | TGCGCCAGCAGCTCCCAGGGGACGAACTACGAGCAGTACTTC
. | TRBJ1-1 | TRBV6-5 | . | CASSYREEGEAFF | TGTGCCAGCAGTTATAGGGAGGAGGGTGAAGCTTTCTTT